The clone carrying this T cell receptor beta chain was seen a single time. The data originate from a study of early stage breast cancer tumors. Study overall: The ER+/PR+/HER2- tumors included about 8 ductal and four lobular carcinomas. Samples were sequenced at about 9.7-fold average coverage.

Profiled with immunoSEQ multiplex PCR; TCRdb holds only in-frame clones, not every one. The repertoire consists of around 71,000 clones, with around four fifths occurring once and the leading ten covering roughly 3.5%. Looked up from germline, CDR1 is SGHRS and CDR2 is YFSETQ. This CDR3 has 17 amino acids. V shed 0 bases and J 4 bases; nucleotides not matched to a gene: 3. The chain employs TRBV5-1 and TRBJ2-1, with 14 positions matching TRBD2. The sequence was obtained from a person in their sixties or seventies with breast cancer. The sample taken for sequencing was blood. The CDR3 DNA follows: TGCGCCAGCAGCTTGGGGACTAGCGGGGGGAGATACAATGAGCAGTTCTTC. Its protein product is CASSLGTSGGRYNEQFF.